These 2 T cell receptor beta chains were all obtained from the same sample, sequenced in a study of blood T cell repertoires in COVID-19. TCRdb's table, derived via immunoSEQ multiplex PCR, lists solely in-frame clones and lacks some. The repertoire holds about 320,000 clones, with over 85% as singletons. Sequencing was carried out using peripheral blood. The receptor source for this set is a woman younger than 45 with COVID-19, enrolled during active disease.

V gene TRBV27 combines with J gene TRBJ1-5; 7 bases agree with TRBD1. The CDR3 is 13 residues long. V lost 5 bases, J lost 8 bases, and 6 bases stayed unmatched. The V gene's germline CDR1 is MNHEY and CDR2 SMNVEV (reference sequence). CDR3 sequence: CASSIRGREPQHF. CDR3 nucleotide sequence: TGTGCCAGCAGTATAAGGGGGCGCGAGCCCCAGCATTTT.

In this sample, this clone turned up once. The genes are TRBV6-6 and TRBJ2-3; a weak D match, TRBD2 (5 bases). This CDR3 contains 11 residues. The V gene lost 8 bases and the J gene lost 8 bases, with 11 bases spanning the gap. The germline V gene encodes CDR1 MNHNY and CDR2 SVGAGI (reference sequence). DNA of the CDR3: TGTGCCAGCTTGCTTGGAGGTACGCAGTATTTT. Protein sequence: CASLLGGTQYF.